A single sample is the source of the 5 T cell receptor beta chains below, sequenced in a study of control samples from healthy donors and cancer patients (dated by TCRdb to about 2020). The method behind the library was the immunoSEQ multiplex PCR assay. What TCRdb holds here is the immuneACCESS table cut down to in-frame rearrangements. Part of the clones is not present; checked against another copy, under half of the missing clones reflect an unresolved V gene, and the others are unexplained. This sample gives 110,000 or so clones in total; more than 80% of them show up just once. Almost 40% of the sample rests with the top ten. Specimen: blood. All receptors come from a man aged 50 or older in good health.

This clone appeared a single time. V is TRBV6-2 or TRBV6-3 and J is TRBJ1-6; TRBD1 matches 11 bases. Germline CDR1 MNHEY, CDR2 SVGEGT. V gave up 5 bases and J gave up 10 bases; unmatched junction bases: 7. The CDR3 loop spans 15 amino acids. In DNA form, the CDR3 reads TGTGCCAGCAGTGACGGACAGGGGGCTAGCTCACCCCTCCACTTT. The encoded protein is CASSDGQGASSPLHF.

The rearrangement links TRBV21-1 to TRBJ1-4; the D call of TRBD1 is as the table states it, not checked on the DNA. TRBV21-1 is labeled a pseudogene. The CDR3 is 15 residues long. CDR3 loop: CASSNDRATNEKLFF. CDR3 sequence (DNA): TGTGCCAGCAGCAACGACAGGGCCACTAATGAAAAACTGTTTTTT.

The chain recombines TRBV7-9 with TRBJ2-1; no definite D call. Germline loops: CDR1 SEHNR, CDR2 FQNEAQ (reference sequence). V was pared by 5 bases and J by 3 bases, with 17 bases between. This CDR3 is 16 amino acids long. The CDR3 nucleotides are TGTGCCAGCAGCCCCCCTAGGATATTGGGCTACAATGAGCAGTTCTTC. Translated, it gives CASSPPRILGYNEQFF. The whole variable domain, filled in from reference TRBV7-9 and TRBJ2-1, reads DTGVSQNPRHKITKRGQNVTFRCDPISEHNRLYWYRQTLGQGPEFLTYFQNEAQLEKSRLLSDRFSAERPKGSFSTLEIQRTEQGDSAMYLCASSPPRILGYNEQFFGPGTRLTVL.

This rearrangement joins TRBV11-3 to TRBJ2-5; no clear D. The CDR3 has 13 amino acids. Trimming took 0 bases from V and 4 from J, leaving 6 bases between them. CDR1 SGHNT and CDR2 YENEEA come from the germline V gene. In DNA, the CDR3 is TGTGCCAGCAGCTTAGATGATTCAGAGACCCAGTACTTC. Protein sequence: CASSLDDSETQYF.

The chain links TRBV11-3 to TRBJ2-3; D gene uncertain. CDR1 SGHNT and CDR2 YENEEA come from the germline V gene. V lost 1 base and J 0 bases, leaving 11 bases between the germline ends. The CDR3 is 16 amino acids. The CDR3 sequence: CASSLGGQTSTDTQYF. As DNA, the CDR3 is TGTGCCAGCAGCTTAGGGGGTCAGACTAGCACAGATACGCAGTATTTT.